This T cell receptor (beta chain) was sequenced for a study of cytomegalovirus exposure and HLA in healthy donors (dated by TCRdb to about 2017). Background for the entire study: According to a later analysis, the roughly 120 validation repertoires were produced on the same platform as the roughly 600 repertoires of the first cohort. The study aimed to test whether signatures of past pathogen exposure could be identified by cataloging public T cell receptors. Besides the first cohort of under 700 subjects, a separate validation cohort made up of roughly 120 different subjects was used. To predict cytomegalovirus infection status, the study combined high-throughput TCR immunosequencing, statistical association of individual TCRs with disease status, and machine learning. Summary of the overall study and its limitations: The validation cohort had no HLA typing available for a later analysis, so co-occurrence within that cohort was assessed over all 130 or so repertoires. Three of the identified cytomegalovirus-associated TCR beta chains were confirmed in vitro to be specific for cytomegalovirus antigens. The classifier was reported to diagnose cytomegalovirus status with high specificity and sensitivity in both the original cohort and the validation cohort. The study gave a list of some 150 TCR beta chains associated with cytomegalovirus. The authors suggested that the approach could potentially be extended to other disease states and immunological phenotypes. While some public TCRs were present in many individuals, most TCR sequences turned up only very rarely across donors. In a later analysis, TCRs clustered in the first cohort were found to also tend to co-occur in the 130 or so validation repertoires, with 94% of cluster scores above 0.

Of note for this clone: Its specific antigen is unknown. There are no base qualities to consult, and no much larger clone falls within one base.

The donors belonged to the validation cohort of around 120 subjects, which was separate from the approximately 700-subject first cohort. The library relied on the immunoSEQ multiplex PCR assay. The authors' pipeline ran thus. A statistical classification framework was built to diagnose cytomegalovirus status from the catalog of TCR beta chain sequences. TCRdb took this table from immuneACCESS and kept in-frame rearrangements with V and J called. Such tables lack part of the clones; where checked against another copy, unresolved V genes explain under half of the gap, and the rest is unexplained. Clone size and the V and J calls come from that table; the DNA yielded D and trimming. Counted in this sample were 200,000 to 250,000 clones; around 86% of them appeared once. Clones ranked in the top ten supply more than 1.5% of the sample. V is cut by 3 bases and J by 1 base, and the space between the germline ends is 21 bases. Looking up the germline V gene yields CDR1 SGHTA and CDR2 FQGTGA. From cysteine to phenylalanine, the CDR3 is 18 amino acids long. The read is trimmed to its CDR3 DNA, 54 bases read in frame from base 1.

The sequencing input was PBMCs. This chain joins TRBV7-3 to TRBJ1-1, with TRBD1 perhaps the D gene, on 5 matching bases. This TCR was sampled from a woman between 18 and 29 years old in good health and CMV-seropositive. CDR3 reads: CASSFQYTLGHTNTEAFF. The DNA sequence is as follows: TGTGCCAGCAGCTTTCAGTATACTCTCGGACATACGAACACTGAAGCTTTCTTT.